The clone carrying this T cell receptor (beta chain) was seen many times. TCRdb re-called the reads through MiXCR, storing one row per CDR3 protein. The data hold approximately 550,000 distinct CDR3 sequences, with 16% observed a single time. This sample is drawn from a study of T cell repertoires in cytomegalovirus infection. The overall study: Public TCR beta signatures were indicative of both CMV infection and a matching HLA type.

The CDR3 extends over 15 amino acids. CDR1 is SGHVS and CDR2 is FQNEAQ in the germline V gene. Trimming left V 5 bases short and J 0 bases short, with 13 bases between. Sequenced material: CD8+ T cells from PBMCs. The source of this sequence is a human donor in good health (CMV status not recorded). Some clones in this sample may be carry-over from other donors' samples. The chain is built from TRBV7-8 and TRBJ2-5; the D is unclear. CDR3 sequence: CASSPSRTYQETQYF. CDR3 coding DNA: TGTGCCAGCAGCCCCTCCCGGACGTACCAAGAGACCCAGTACTTC. Drawing the rest from reference TRBV7-8 and TRBJ2-5, the complete variable domain is GAGVSQSPRYKVAKRGQDVALRCDPISGHVSLFWYQQALGQGPEFLTYFQNEAQLDKSGLPSDRFFAERPEGSVSTLKIQRTQQEDSAVYLCASSPSRTYQETQYFGPGTRLLVL.